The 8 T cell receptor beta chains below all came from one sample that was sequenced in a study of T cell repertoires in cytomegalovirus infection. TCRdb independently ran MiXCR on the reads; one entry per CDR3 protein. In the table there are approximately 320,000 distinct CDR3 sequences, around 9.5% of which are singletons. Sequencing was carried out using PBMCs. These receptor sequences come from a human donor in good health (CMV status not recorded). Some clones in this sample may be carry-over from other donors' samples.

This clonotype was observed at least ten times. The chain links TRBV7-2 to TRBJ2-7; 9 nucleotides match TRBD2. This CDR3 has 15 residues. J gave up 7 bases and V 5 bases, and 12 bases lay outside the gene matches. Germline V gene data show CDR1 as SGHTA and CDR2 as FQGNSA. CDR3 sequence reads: CASSVIGGGAGEQYF. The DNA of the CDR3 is TGTGCCAGCAGCGTAATTGGCGGGGGGGCGGGAGAGCAGTACTTC. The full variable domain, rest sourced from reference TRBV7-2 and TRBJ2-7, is GAGVSQSPSNKVTEKGKDVELRCDPISGHTALYWYRQSLGQGLEFLIYFQGNSAPDKSGLPSDRFSAERTGGSVSTLTIQRTQQEDSAVYLCASSVIGGGAGEQYFGPGTRLTVT.

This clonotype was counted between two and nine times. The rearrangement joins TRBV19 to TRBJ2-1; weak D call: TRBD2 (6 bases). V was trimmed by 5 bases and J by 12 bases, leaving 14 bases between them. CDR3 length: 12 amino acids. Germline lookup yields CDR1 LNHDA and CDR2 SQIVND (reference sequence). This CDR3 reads CASSARGGRQFF. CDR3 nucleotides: TGTGCCAGTAGTGCCCGTGGGGGGAGGCAGTTCTTC.

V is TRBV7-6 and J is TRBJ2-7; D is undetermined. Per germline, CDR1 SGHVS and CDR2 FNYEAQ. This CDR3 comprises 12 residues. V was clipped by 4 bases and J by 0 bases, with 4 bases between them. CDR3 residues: CASSWASYEQYF. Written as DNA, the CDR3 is TGTGCCAGCAGCTGGGCCTCCTACGAGCAGTACTTC. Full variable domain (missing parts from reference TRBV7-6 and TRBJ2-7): GAGVSQSPRYKVTKRGQDVALRCDPISGHVSLYWYRQALGQGPEFLTYFNYEAQQDKSGLPNDRFSAERPEGSISTLTIQRTEQRDSAMYRCASSWASYEQYFGPGTRLTVT.

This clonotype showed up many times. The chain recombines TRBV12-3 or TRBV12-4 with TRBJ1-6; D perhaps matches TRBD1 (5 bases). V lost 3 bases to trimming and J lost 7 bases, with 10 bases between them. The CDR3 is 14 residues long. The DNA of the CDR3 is TGTGCCAGCAGTTTGGGACTCTTGAATTCACCCCTCCACTTT. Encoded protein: CASSLGLLNSPLHF.

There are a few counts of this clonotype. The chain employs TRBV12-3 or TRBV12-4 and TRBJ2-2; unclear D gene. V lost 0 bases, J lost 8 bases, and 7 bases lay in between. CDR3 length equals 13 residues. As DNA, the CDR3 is TGTGCCAGCAGTTTAGCCGTGGCAGGGGAGCTGTTTTTT. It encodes CASSLAVAGELFF.

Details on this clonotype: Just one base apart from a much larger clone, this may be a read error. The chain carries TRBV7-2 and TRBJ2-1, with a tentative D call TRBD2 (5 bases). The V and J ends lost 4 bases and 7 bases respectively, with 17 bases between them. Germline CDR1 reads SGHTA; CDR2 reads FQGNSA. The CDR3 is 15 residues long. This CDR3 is CASSWASRRGNEQFF. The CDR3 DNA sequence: TGTGCCAGCAGCTGGGCTAGCAGGAGAGGGAATGAGCAGTTCTTC.

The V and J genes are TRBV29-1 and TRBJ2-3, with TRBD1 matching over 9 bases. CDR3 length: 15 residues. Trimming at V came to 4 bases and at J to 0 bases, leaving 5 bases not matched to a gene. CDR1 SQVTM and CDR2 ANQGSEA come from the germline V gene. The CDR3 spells CSVVGTGPSTDTQYF. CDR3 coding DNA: TGCAGCGTTGTGGGGACAGGGCCTAGCACAGATACGCAGTATTTT.

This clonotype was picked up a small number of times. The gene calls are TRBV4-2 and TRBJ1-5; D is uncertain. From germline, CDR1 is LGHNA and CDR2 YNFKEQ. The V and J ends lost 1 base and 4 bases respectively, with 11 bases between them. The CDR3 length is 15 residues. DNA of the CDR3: TGTGCCAGCAGCCAAGTTAGCGGAGAAAATCAGCCCCAGCATTTT. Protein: CASSQVSGENQPQHF.